The rows below give T cell receptor beta chains drawn from one sample of a study of T cells in Graves' hyperthyroidism and ophthalmopathy. A single record per CDR3 protein comes from TCRdb applying MiXCR to the multiplex PCR reads. The sample includes some 550,000 distinct CDR3 sequences, under 25% seen only once; the top ten take around 27%. The sample was blood. The receptors shown here come from a man younger than 30 with Graves' hyperthyroidism. Both conserved end residues are part of each CDR3. D genes are given only for firm matches. Size tells how often a clone was seen (once, few, many) or the class of an expanded clone, and some rows leave it out.

d_call clone_size j_call v_call cdr3_length cdr3_nt cdr3_aa
- many TRBJ2-7 TRBV6-1 10 TGTGCCAGCAACTCCTACGAGCAGTACTTC CASNSYEQYF
- once TRBJ2-7 TRBV18 14 TGTGCCAGCTCCCCTACCAGGGACGGAGACGAGCAGTACTTC CASSPTRDGDEQYF
TRBD1 few TRBJ1-2 TRBV7-9 14 TGTGCCAGCAGCGACGGACAGGGAGGGTATGGCTACACCTTC CASSDGQGGYGYTF
TRBD1 - TRBJ1-1 TRBV11-2 14 TGTGCCAGCAGACTACAGGGGGCGCAGCATGAAGCTTTCTTT CASRLQGAQHEAFF
- - TRBJ2-5 TRBV5-1 11 TGCGCCAGCAGCTTCCACGGGGCCCAGTACTTC CASSFHGAQYF
- many TRBJ1-3 TRBV2 15 TGTGCCAGCAGTCTATCACGGATCTCTGGAAACACCATATATTTT CASSLSRISGNTIYF
TRBD1 many TRBJ2-7 TRBV12-3/TRBV12-4 16 TGTGCCGCACAGGGTCGGGGGACAGGGGCTACCTACGAGCAGTACTTC CAAQGRGTGATYEQYF
- many TRBJ2-7 TRBV4-1 13 TGCGCCAGCAGCCAAGATCGAAGCTACGAGCAGTACTTC CASSQDRSYEQYF
- many TRBJ1-1 TRBV6-4 14 TGTGCCAGCAGTTCCCCGCGGGAAAACACTGAAGCTTTCTTT CASSSPRENTEAFF
- few TRBJ1-1 TRBV12-3/TRBV12-4 12 TGTGCCAGCAGTTTAGCGAAGGGTAGAGCTTTCTTT CASSLAKGRAFF
- few TRBJ1-5 TRBV11-1 17 TGTGCCAGCAGCTTAGGGGTTGGGGCAAGTGTCAATCAGCCCCAGCATTTT CASSLGVGASVNQPQHF
- - TRBJ1-6 TRBV6-5 17 TGTGCCAGCAGTTACTTCCCACCAGGGGCCCATAATTCACCCCTCCACTTT CASSYFPPGAHNSPLHF
- few TRBJ1-5 TRBV19 16 TGTGCCAGTAACGTCAGGGGAGGGGTAAGCAATCAGCCCCAGCATTTT CASNVRGGVSNQPQHF
- few TRBJ2-7 TRBV7-9 15 TGTGCCAGCAGCTTATCAGGCCAACTCCTGAACGAGCAGTACTTC CASSLSGQLLNEQYF
- - TRBJ2-7 TRBV6-5 14 TGTGCCAGCAGTTACTCCCCATGGTCCACCGAGCAGTACTTC CASSYSPWSTEQYF
TRBD2 - TRBJ2-7 TRBV12-3/TRBV12-4 17 TGTGCCAGCAGTGCTGGGACTAGCGGGGTTGGGGTTCGGGAGCAGTACTTC CASSAGTSGVGVREQYF
- many TRBJ1-5 TRBV15 15 TGTGCCACCAGCAGATTGGGGCCCGGCGGGCAGCCCCAGCATTTT CATSRLGPGGQPQHF
- many TRBJ2-5 TRBV9 15 TGTGCCAGCAGCCCCTCCTCGGACGGGGGAAAGACCCAGTACTTC CASSPSSDGGKTQYF
- once TRBJ2-2 TRBV30 15 TGTGCCTGGAGTGTACGGGGGCGAGTCGCCGGGGAGCTGTTTTTT CAWSVRGRVAGELFF
- many TRBJ2-7 TRBV15 12 TGTGCCACCAGCCTCGGACGTGGCGAGCAGTACTTC CATSLGRGEQYF
TRBD1 few TRBJ2-4 TRBV9 18 TGTGCCAGCAGCGTAGGGGGACAGGGGGCGCTGGCCAAAAACATTCAGTACTTC CASSVGGQGALAKNIQYF
- - TRBJ2-7 TRBV20-1 13 TGCAGTGCTAGAGATGGGGGACCCTTGGAGCAGTACTTC CSARDGGPLEQYF
TRBD1 - TRBJ2-5 TRBV6-5 14 TGTGCCAGCAGTTACGGGACAGGGCGGGAGACCCAGTACTTC CASSYGTGRETQYF
TRBD1 - TRBJ2-7 TRBV30 14 TGTGCCTGGAATTCCGGGACAGGGTTCGGCGAGCAGTACTTC CAWNSGTGFGEQYF
- - TRBJ2-5 TRBV6-1 15 TGTGCCAGCAGCCCGGTCCCGGGGGCAGGGGAGACCCAGTACTTC CASSPVPGAGETQYF
- - TRBJ2-7 TRBV4-1 16 TGCGCCAGCAGCCCAGGGGGAGGCGGCGGGATCTACGAGCAGTACTTC CASSPGGGGGIYEQYF
- many TRBJ1-3 TRBV6-2/TRBV6-3 17 TGTGCCAGCAGTTCCATTAGAACCCTGGATTTTGGAAACACCATATATTTT CASSSIRTLDFGNTIYF
- - TRBJ1-1 TRBV11-2 14 TGTGCCAGCAGCTTATGGGCAGGGGTCACTGAAGCTTTCTTT CASSLWAGVTEAFF
TRBD2 - TRBJ2-1 TRBV12-3/TRBV12-4 17 TGTGCCAGCAGTTTAGACCCCTCTAGCGGGGGACGTCTTGAGCAGTTCTTC CASSLDPSSGGRLEQFF
- few TRBJ2-7 TRBV19 12 TGTGCCAGTAGTACCTTACTAGGCGAGCAGTACTTC CASSTLLGEQYF
- many TRBJ1-6 TRBV12-3/TRBV12-4 14 TGTGCCAGCAGCCCGGGTGGGGGGCGTTCACCCCTCCACTTT CASSPGGGRSPLHF
TRBD1 many TRBJ2-7 TRBV24-1 14 TGTGCCACCAGTGATTCGGGACAGGCCAACGAGCAGTACTTC CATSDSGQANEQYF
- - TRBJ1-6 TRBV4-1 15 TGCGCCAGCAGTCAAACGCGTATGGATAATTCACCCCTCCACTTT CASSQTRMDNSPLHF
- many TRBJ1-1 TRBV11-3 14 TGTGCCAGCAGAGACCGACAGGACGGCACTGAAGCTTTCTTT CASRDRQDGTEAFF
- - TRBJ2-2 TRBV2 15 TGTGCCAGCAGTGAAAGGTGGCTTTCATCCGGGGAGCTGTTTTTT CASSERWLSSGELFF
- - TRBJ1-1 TRBV28 13 TGTGCCAGTAGACCCGGATTTGACACTGAAGCTTTCTTT CASRPGFDTEAFF
TRBD1 many TRBJ1-2 TRBV28 13 TGTGCCAGCAGTTTGGGCAGGGGGCGAGGCTACACCTTC CASSLGRGRGYTF
TRBD1 - TRBJ2-7 TRBV28 15 TGTGCCAGCAGTCTCAGGACAGGGGGCTGGTACGAGCAGTACTTC CASSLRTGGWYEQYF
- few TRBJ1-3 TRBV2 15 TGTGCCAGCAGAGCCAGGGGCTGGTCTGGAAACACCATATATTTT CASRARGWSGNTIYF
- few TRBJ1-6 TRBV7-6 15 TGTGCCAGCAGCCCTCAACGGGCGGCTAATTCACCCCTCCACTTT CASSPQRAANSPLHF
- - TRBJ1-2 TRBV6-1 15 TGTGCCAGCAGTGAAATCCGGCCGGAAAACTATGGCTACACCTTC CASSEIRPENYGYTF
- many TRBJ2-2 TRBV19 18 TGTGCCAGTACCTCCCCGGGGCACCCCCAGGTCGACACCGGGGAGCTGTTTTTT CASTSPGHPQVDTGELFF